This TCR beta chain comes out of a study of long-term antiretroviral therapy in people with HIV. Overall study results and limits: HIV repertoire CDR3 lengths ranged less widely than those of controls. Dominance of pre-ART expanded clones persisted, fluctuating and often declining after ART.

A v3.0 immunoSEQ assay was performed at survey level. The method was immunoSEQ multiplex PCR; TCRdb's version includes in-frame clones alone and lacks a portion of them. The profile shows about 21,000 clones, under 90% of them singletons. As for this clone: Antigen specificity is unknown.

PBMC samples from each donor numbered at least one pre-ART and at least two post-ART. The CDR3 totals 15 residues. Germline CDR1 is SGDLS and CDR2 is YYNGEE. Deletions cut 0 bases from V and 4 bases from J, with 13 bases between. Here the sequenced sample was unsorted PBMCs, taken 1.9 years after starting antiretroviral therapy. The chain has TRBV9 and TRBJ1-1, with D perhaps TRBD1 (5 bases). This TCR came from a woman aged 45-60 years with HIV. CDR3 protein: CASSVGSGLGTEAFF. The CDR3 coding sequence is TGTGCCAGCAGCGTAGGGTCAGGGCTAGGCACTGAAGCTTTCTTT.